The rows below give T cell receptor beta chains drawn from one sample of a study of blood T cell repertoires in COVID-19. Profiling relied on immunoSEQ multiplex PCR, and the TCRdb table lists in-frame clones only, not all of them. The sample includes around 250,000 clones, around 83% of them seen just once. Sequencing was performed on peripheral blood. The receptors were sampled from a woman under 30 with acute or convalescent COVID-19. Each CDR3 is given with its conserved first and last residue. Each record gives: V gene, clone size, D gene, J gene, CDR3 DNA, CDR3 protein. The D gene is left open where the match is weak. Clone sizes are given selectively: once, few, many, or a class where the clone is expanded.

TRBV10-3,-,TRBD1,TRBJ2-5,TGTGCCATCAGCGGGACAGAGAAAGAGACCCAGTACTTC,CAISGTEKETQYF
TRBV18,few,-,TRBJ1-2,TGTGCCAGCTCACCGGCTCAGGGTACCTATGGCTACACCTTC,CASSPAQGTYGYTF
TRBV5-6,-,TRBD2,TRBJ2-1,TGTGCCAGCAGCTTTCTGGACGCGGGGGGGCGTGTGCAGTTCTTC,CASSFLDAGGRVQFF
TRBV6-2/TRBV6-3,-,TRBD1,TRBJ2-7,TGTGCCAGCAGTTACGAAGGGACAGGGATGTACGAGCAGTACTTC,CASSYEGTGMYEQYF
TRBV11-2,-,TRBD2,TRBJ2-3,TGTGCCAGCACCCGGGGGGATTTTAGCGATACGCAGTATTTT,CASTRGDFSDTQYF
TRBV27,once,-,TRBJ2-7,TGTGCCAGCAGTATCACAGAATACTACGAGCAGTACTTC,CASSITEYYEQYF
TRBV24-1,-,-,TRBJ2-5,TGTGCCACCAGTGAGGGGAGCCCTCGGACCCAGTACTTC,CATSEGSPRTQYF
TRBV11-3,-,TRBD2,TRBJ2-2,TGTGCCAGCGGCACTAGCGGGAGTACCGGGGAGCTGTTTTTT,CASGTSGSTGELFF
TRBV19,few,TRBD2,TRBJ2-7,TGTGCCAGTAGTGCAAGGACTAGCGGAACAAGCTCCTACGAGCAGTACTTC,CASSARTSGTSSYEQYF
TRBV11-2,-,-,TRBJ2-7,TGTGCCAGCAGCTTAGAACACAGCAACTACGAGCAGTACTTC,CASSLEHSNYEQYF
TRBV18,many,-,TRBJ2-7,TGTGCCAGCTCACCGCCAGCAGGGGCCTCCTACGAGCAGTACTTC,CASSPPAGASYEQYF
TRBV9,-,-,TRBJ1-1,TGTGCCAGCAGCGTTTTAACAGGGTTGACTCTCACTGAAGCTTTCTTT,CASSVLTGLTLTEAFF
TRBV28,few,-,TRBJ2-7,TGTGCCAGCAGCTCGTCCCCAGGTCTAGGGAGTCTGTCCTACGAGCAGTACTTC,CASSSSPGLGSLSYEQYF
TRBV7-9,-,-,TRBJ2-7,TGTGCCAGCAGCTTAGGACGGGGGAAAGTCGGCGAGCAGTACTTC,CASSLGRGKVGEQYF
TRBV30,-,-,TRBJ2-3,TGTGGCGGAGCCGATCACACAGATACGCAGTATTTT,CGGADHTDTQYF
TRBV12-3/TRBV12-4,-,-,TRBJ1-1,TGTGCCAGCGCAGGGGTACGGGCTGAAGCTTTCTTT,CASAGVRAEAFF
TRBV6-5,-,-,TRBJ2-7,TGTGCCAGCGGTCGGTCCGAGCAGTACTTC,CASGRSEQYF
TRBV5-5,-,-,TRBJ2-7,TGTGCCAGCAGCTTGGGTCCGGACAGTGCCTACGAGCAGTACTTC,CASSLGPDSAYEQYF
TRBV10-1,-,TRBD1,TRBJ1-2,TGCGCCAGCAGTGAGTCGGCAGCTGAGTCTCCAGGGGGCCGAGGCTACACCTTC,CASSESAAESPGGRGYTF
TRBV6-5,-,TRBD2,TRBJ2-1,TGTGCCAGCGGGGGACTAACTAACAATGAGCAGTTCTTC,CASGGLTNNEQFF
TRBV10-3,-,TRBD1,TRBJ2-7,TGTGCCATCACCCCGACCGGGACAGGGGACCACGAGCAGTACTTC,CAITPTGTGDHEQYF
TRBV10-1,once,TRBD1,TRBJ2-1,TGCGCCAGCAGCGGGGGAGGGACAGGGGGCAATGAGCAGTTCTTC,CASSGGGTGGNEQFF